Many counts were recorded for the clone carrying this T cell receptor beta chain. Its antigen is not identified. The source of the sample is a study of T cell repertoires in cytomegalovirus infection. Whole-study context: Signatures in public TCR beta sequences pointed to both CMV infection and matching HLA type.

Trimming took 0 bases from V and 0 from J, leaving 6 bases between them. The CDR3 runs to 16 residues. Germline V lookup: CDR1 LGHNA, CDR2 YNFKEQ. TCRdb processed the reads anew with MiXCR; each CDR3 protein has one entry. Found here are about 260,000 distinct CDR3 sequences, roughly 15% of them singletons; the top ten hold around 8.7%. Findings and limits, study-wide: Dominating the ex vivo response were HLA-C-restricted CMV-specific TCR beta clonotypes. Summed frequency of public TCR beta families distinguished CMV carriers with the relevant HLA.

The TCR sequence derives from a human donor in good health (CMV status not recorded). Some clones in this sample may be carry-over from other donors' samples. The chain carries TRBV4-2 and TRBJ1-6; D is undetermined. Sequenced sample: PBMCs. CDR3 coding DNA: TGTGCCAGCAGCCAAGAGGGCAGCTCCTATAATTCACCCCTCCACTTT. Its translation: CASSQEGSSYNSPLHF.